This T cell receptor (beta chain) was sequenced in a study of OX40 agonist ivuxolimab in advanced cancers. Sequencing was performed with immunoSEQ multiplex PCR; in TCRdb, only in-frame clones are kept and a portion is missing. The sample contains 100,000 to 150,000 clones, approximately 90% of which appear only once. V lost 1 base to trimming and J lost 0 bases; unmatched junction nucleotides: 8. The length of the CDR3 is 21 residues. Per germline, CDR1 LNHDA and CDR2 SQIVND (reference sequence). The sequence was obtained from an adult with an advanced solid tumor such as melanoma, head and neck, liver or kidney cancer. The rearrangement links TRBV19 to TRBJ2-2; 16 positions agree with TRBD2. The sequenced sample was CD4+ or CD8+ T cells sorted from blood, obtained in a trial of the OX40 agonist ivuxolimab. The DNA for the CDR3 is TGTGCCAGTAGTATAGTCTCGGGACTAGCGGGAGGGGTGTCGAACACCGGGGAGCTGTTTTTT. It codes for CASSIVSGLAGGVSNTGELFF.